These T cell receptor beta chains were read from a single sample in a study of metastatic and nonmetastatic thyroid tumors. TCRdb re-analyzed the PCR reads using MiXCR. The sample carries around 30,000 clones, 18% recorded once. Sequenced input: blood. The receptors here all came from a female donor with papillary thyroid cancer or a benign thyroid nodule (not recorded which). Some clones in this sample may be carry-over from other donors' samples. Each CDR3 is given without its conserved first and last residue.

v_call: TRBV2; j_call: TRBJ2-3; cdr3_aa: ASETGVVDTQY
v_call: TRBV7-8; j_call: TRBJ2-7; cdr3_aa: ASSLGGLAGAYEQY
v_call: TRBV19; j_call: TRBJ1-1; cdr3_aa: ASSIAITNTEAF
v_call: TRBV4-1; j_call: TRBJ2-1; cdr3_aa: ASSPGLVDNEQF
v_call: TRBV28; j_call: TRBJ1-6; cdr3_aa: ASRINNSPLH
v_call: TRBV5-1; j_call: TRBJ1-5; cdr3_aa: ANSLANDSNQPQH
v_call: TRBV5-1; j_call: TRBJ2-7; cdr3_aa: ASSLAWATGGYEQY
v_call: TRBV11-2; j_call: TRBJ1-4; cdr3_aa: ASSLAPATNEKLF
v_call: TRBV25-1; j_call: TRBJ1-6; cdr3_aa: ASRYMVYNSPPH
v_call: TRBV20-1; j_call: TRBJ2-2; cdr3_aa: SARDGTISSGELF
v_call: TRBV3-1; j_call: TRBJ1-2; cdr3_aa: ASSQVGDYGYT
v_call: TRBV9; j_call: TRBJ2-3; cdr3_aa: ASSGIGRISTDTQY
v_call: TRBV11-2; j_call: TRBJ1-6; cdr3_aa: ASSHYRGQWDSPLH